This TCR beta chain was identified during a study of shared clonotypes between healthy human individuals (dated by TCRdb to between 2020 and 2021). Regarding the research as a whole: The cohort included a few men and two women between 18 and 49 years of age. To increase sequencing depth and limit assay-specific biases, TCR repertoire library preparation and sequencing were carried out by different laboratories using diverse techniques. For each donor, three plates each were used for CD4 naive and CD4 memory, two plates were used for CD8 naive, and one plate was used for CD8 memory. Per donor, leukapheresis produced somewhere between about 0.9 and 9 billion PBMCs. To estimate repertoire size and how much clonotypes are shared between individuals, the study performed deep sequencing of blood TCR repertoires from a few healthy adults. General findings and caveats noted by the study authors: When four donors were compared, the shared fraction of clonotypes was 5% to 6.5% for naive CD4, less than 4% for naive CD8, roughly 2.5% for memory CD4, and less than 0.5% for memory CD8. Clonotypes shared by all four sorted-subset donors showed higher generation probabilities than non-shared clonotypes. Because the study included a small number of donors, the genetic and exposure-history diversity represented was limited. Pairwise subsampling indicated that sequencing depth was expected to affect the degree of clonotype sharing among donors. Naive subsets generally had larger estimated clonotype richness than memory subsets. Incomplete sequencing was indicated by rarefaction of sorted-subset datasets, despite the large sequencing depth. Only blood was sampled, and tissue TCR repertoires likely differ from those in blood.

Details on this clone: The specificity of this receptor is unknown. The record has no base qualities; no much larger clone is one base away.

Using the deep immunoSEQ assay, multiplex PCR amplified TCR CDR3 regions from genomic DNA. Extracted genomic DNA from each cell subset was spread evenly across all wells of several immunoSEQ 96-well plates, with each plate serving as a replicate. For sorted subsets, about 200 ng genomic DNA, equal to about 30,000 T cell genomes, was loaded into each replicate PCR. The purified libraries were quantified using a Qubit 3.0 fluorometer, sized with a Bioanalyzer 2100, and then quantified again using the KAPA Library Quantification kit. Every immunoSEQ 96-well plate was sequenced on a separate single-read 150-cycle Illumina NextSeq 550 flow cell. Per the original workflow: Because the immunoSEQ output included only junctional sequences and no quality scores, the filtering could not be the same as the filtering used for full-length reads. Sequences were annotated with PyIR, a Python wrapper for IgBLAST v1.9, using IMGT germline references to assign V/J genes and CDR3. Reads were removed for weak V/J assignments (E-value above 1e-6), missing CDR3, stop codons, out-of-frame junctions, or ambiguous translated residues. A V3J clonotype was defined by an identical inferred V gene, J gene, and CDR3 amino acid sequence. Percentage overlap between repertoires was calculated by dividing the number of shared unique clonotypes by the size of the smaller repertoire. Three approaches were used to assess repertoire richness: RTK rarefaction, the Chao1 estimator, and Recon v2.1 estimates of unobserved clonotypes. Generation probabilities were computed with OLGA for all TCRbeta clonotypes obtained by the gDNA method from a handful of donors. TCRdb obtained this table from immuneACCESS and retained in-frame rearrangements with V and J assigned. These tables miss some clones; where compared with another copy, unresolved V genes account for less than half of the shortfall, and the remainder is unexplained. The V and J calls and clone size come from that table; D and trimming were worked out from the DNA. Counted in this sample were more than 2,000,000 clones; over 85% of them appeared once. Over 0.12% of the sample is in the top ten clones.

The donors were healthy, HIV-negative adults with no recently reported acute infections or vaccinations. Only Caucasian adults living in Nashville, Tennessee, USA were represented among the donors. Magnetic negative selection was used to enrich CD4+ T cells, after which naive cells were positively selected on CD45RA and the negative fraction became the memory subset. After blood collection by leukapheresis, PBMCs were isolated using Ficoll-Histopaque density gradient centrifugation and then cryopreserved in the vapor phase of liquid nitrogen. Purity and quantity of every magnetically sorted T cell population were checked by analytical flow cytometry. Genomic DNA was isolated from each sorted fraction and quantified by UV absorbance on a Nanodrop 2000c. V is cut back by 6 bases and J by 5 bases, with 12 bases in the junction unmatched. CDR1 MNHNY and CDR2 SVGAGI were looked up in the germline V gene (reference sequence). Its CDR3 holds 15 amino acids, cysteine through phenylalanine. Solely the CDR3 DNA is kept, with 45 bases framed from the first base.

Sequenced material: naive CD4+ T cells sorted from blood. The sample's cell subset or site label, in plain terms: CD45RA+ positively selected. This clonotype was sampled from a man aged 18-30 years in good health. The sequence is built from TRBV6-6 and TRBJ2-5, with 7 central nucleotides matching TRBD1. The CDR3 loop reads CASSQGDSPGETQYF. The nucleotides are TGTGCCAGCAGCCAGGGGGATTCCCCAGGGGAGACCCAGTACTTC.